This section outlines one T cell receptor (beta chain) sequence together with its context. Antigen unknown. Produced via immunoSEQ multiplex PCR; TCRdb's table is partial and in-frame only. The sample records approximately 17,000 clones, about 77% being singletons. This sample was included in a study of somatic mutations in cytotoxic T cells in rheumatoid arthritis. Study information: Flow sorting at nearly 100% purity was applied to some V beta antibody-stained T-cell populations, which included V beta1+ cells sequenced for TCRB. Study observations and caveats: The slightly lower representation of TRBV07 among rheumatoid arthritis patients did not undergo correction for multiple comparisons. Antigens recognized by the expanded CD8+ clones were unknown.

The V gene lost 6 bases and the J gene lost 5 bases, with 10 bases spanning the gap. This CDR3 has 13 residues. Germline lookup yields CDR1 MNHEY and CDR2 SVGAGI. The sequencing input was CD8+ T cells sorted from blood. This clonotype was obtained from an adult with rheumatoid arthritis. The rearrangement joins TRBV6-5 to TRBJ2-2, with no clear D. CDR3 amino acids: CASRRYNTGELFF. The CDR3, as DNA: TGTGCCAGCAGACGTTATAATACCGGGGAGCTGTTTTTT.